These T cell receptor beta chains were read from a single sample in a study of beta chain features in type 1 diabetes. Profiling relied on immunoSEQ multiplex PCR, and the TCRdb table lists in-frame clones only, not all of them. This table has around 40,000 clones, 66% appearing once. Sequencing was carried out using Tregs from blood. The receptors shown here come from a woman in her late teens or twenties with type 1 diabetes. Both conserved end residues are part of each CDR3. D genes are given only for firm matches. Clone size is given for some rows only: seen once, a few or many times, or a class if the clone is expanded.

j_call v_call d_call cdr3_length clone_size cdr3_aa cdr3_nt
TRBJ1-1 TRBV9 - 13 - CASSVAGDTEAFF TGTGCCAGCAGCGTAGCAGGGGACACTGAAGCTTTCTTT
TRBJ2-1 TRBV7-2 - 15 - CASSKERSTYNEQFF TGTGCCAGCAGCAAAGAGCGAAGTACCTACAATGAGCAGTTCTTC
TRBJ2-3 TRBV29-1 - 14 - CSVGYAWRTDTQYF TGCAGCGTCGGGTACGCGTGGAGGACAGATACGCAGTATTTT
TRBJ2-3 TRBV10-2 TRBD1 15 - CASNSGQGTADTQYF TGCGCCAGCAACTCGGGACAGGGAACGGCAGATACGCAGTATTTT
TRBJ2-4 TRBV11-2 - 18 - CASSLWSYASLAKNIQYF TGTGCCAGCAGCTTATGGTCTTACGCAAGCTTAGCCAAAAACATTCAGTACTTC
TRBJ1-2 TRBV6-5 - 13 - CASRPGLSYGYTF TGTGCCAGCAGACCGGGACTCTCCTATGGCTACACCTTC
TRBJ1-3 TRBV18 - 14 - CASSLPGAITTIYF TGTGCCAGCTCACTCCCCGGAGCTATTACGACCATATATTTT
TRBJ2-7 TRBV5-4 TRBD2 14 - CASSSGLAGAEQYF TGTGCCAGCAGCTCGGGACTAGCGGGAGCCGAGCAGTACTTC
TRBJ2-4 TRBV9 TRBD1 16 few CASSVGTDLAKNIQYF TGTGCCAGCAGCGTCGGGACAGATCTAGCCAAAAACATTCAGTACTTC
TRBJ1-4 TRBV7-2 - 14 few CASSPGLAYEKLFF TGTGCCAGCAGCCCAGGGTTGGCATATGAAAAACTGTTTTTT
TRBJ2-7 TRBV20-1 - 11 - CSAPHFDEQYF TGCAGTGCGCCTCACTTCGACGAGCAGTACTTC
TRBJ2-3 TRBV28 TRBD2 17 few CASSLRRLAGRGDTQYF TGTGCCAGCAGTTTAAGGCGACTAGCGGGAAGGGGAGATACGCAGTATTTT
TRBJ1-5 TRBV19 - 15 - CASNRGMSSNQPQHF TGTGCCAGTAACCGGGGGATGAGTAGCAATCAGCCCCAGCATTTT
TRBJ2-7 TRBV19 - 16 - CASSPRVDAHGYEQYF TGTGCCAGTAGCCCCCGGGTCGACGCCCATGGGTACGAGCAGTACTTC
TRBJ2-3 TRBV28 TRBD1 15 - CASSSPGQGTDTQYF TGTGCCAGCAGTTCCCCGGGACAGGGTACAGATACGCAGTATTTT
TRBJ2-7 TRBV28 TRBD1 17 - CASSLFKGTGRSYEQYF TGTGCCAGCAGTTTATTTAAGGGGACAGGGAGGTCCTACGAGCAGTACTTC
TRBJ2-7 TRBV6-1 - 11 once CARHTDHEQYF TGTGCCCGACACACCGACCACGAGCAGTACTTC
TRBJ1-1 TRBV7-2 - 14 - CASSFGTRGTEAFF TGTGCCAGCAGCTTCGGGACGCGGGGCACTGAAGCTTTCTTT
TRBJ2-1 TRBV7-8 - 18 few CASSLVMTRGGLYNEQFF TGTGCCAGCAGCTTAGTTATGACAAGAGGGGGATTATACAATGAGCAGTTCTTC
TRBJ2-4 TRBV30 - 13 few CAWSRGGGNIQYF TGTGCCTGGAGTCGGGGAGGGGGGAACATTCAGTACTTC
TRBJ2-1 TRBV7-2 TRBD2 15 - CASSFSGGPDNEQFF TGTGCCAGCAGCTTTAGCGGGGGGCCTGACAATGAGCAGTTCTTC
TRBJ1-4 TRBV7-9 - 13 - CASSRTQGEKLFF TGTGCCAGCAGTCGGACCCAGGGGGAAAAACTGTTTTTT
TRBJ2-7 TRBV9 TRBD2 15 - CASSVGLAGPYEQYF TGTGCCAGCAGCGTAGGACTAGCGGGCCCCTACGAGCAGTACTTC
TRBJ2-1 TRBV5-1 - 14 - CASSAGGAYNEQFF TGCGCCAGCAGCGCCGGAGGGGCCTACAATGAGCAGTTCTTC
TRBJ2-1 TRBV5-1 TRBD2 15 - CASSGSGSSYNEQFF TGCGCCAGCAGCGGAAGCGGGAGTTCCTACAATGAGCAGTTCTTC
TRBJ2-5 TRBV5-1 TRBD2 14 - CASSFSTSDETQYF TGCGCCAGCAGCTTTAGTACTAGCGATGAGACCCAGTACTTC
TRBJ1-5 TRBV5-5 - 12 - CASSSINQPQHF TGTGCCAGCAGCTCTATAAATCAGCCCCAGCATTTT
TRBJ2-1 TRBV4-3 - 15 few CASSQEGQGGNEQFF TGCGCCAGCAGCCAAGAAGGCCAGGGGGGAAATGAGCAGTTCTTC
TRBJ1-4 TRBV5-1 - 15 - CASSLVGERREKLFF TGCGCCAGCAGCTTGGTCGGGGAACGGCGCGAAAAACTGTTTTTT
TRBJ2-7 TRBV18 TRBD2 16 - CASSPPSGGRSYEQYF TGTGCCAGCTCACCCCCCTCGGGGGGGAGATCCTACGAGCAGTACTTC
TRBJ1-1 TRBV10-2 - 13 - CASSVGGRTEAFF TGCGCCAGCAGTGTGGGAGGGCGGACTGAAGCTTTCTTT
TRBJ2-1 TRBV2 TRBD2 17 - CASTKPRLAGGPGEQFF TGTGCCAGCACCAAGCCGAGGTTAGCGGGGGGGCCGGGGGAGCAGTTCTTC
TRBJ2-7 TRBV29-1 TRBD2 14 - CSVALGSGSYEQYF TGCAGCGTTGCGCTGGGTAGCGGGTCATACGAGCAGTACTTC
TRBJ2-7 TRBV5-1 - 14 - CASSLEPTRYEQYF TGCGCCAGCAGCTTGGAGCCAACCCGCTACGAGCAGTACTTC
TRBJ1-5 TRBV5-1 - 15 - CASSLAPGSNQPQHF TGCGCCAGCAGCTTGGCTCCAGGATCTAATCAGCCCCAGCATTTT
TRBJ2-4 TRBV7-8 TRBD2 13 once CASSLPGGDIQYF TGTGCCAGCAGCTTGCCGGGAGGGGACATTCAGTACTTC
TRBJ2-3 TRBV29-1 TRBD1 13 - CSVETGGADTQYF TGCAGCGTTGAGACAGGGGGAGCAGATACGCAGTATTTT
TRBJ2-7 TRBV19 TRBD1 15 - CASSPGQGGYYEQYF TGTGCCAGTAGTCCGGGACAGGGAGGCTACTACGAGCAGTACTTC
TRBJ2-7 TRBV11-2 TRBD1 12 - CASSAIGTAQYF TGTGCCAGCAGCGCCATTGGGACAGCGCAGTACTTC
TRBJ2-1 TRBV4-3 TRBD2 16 - CASSQTGTSGYNEQFF TGCGCCAGCAGCCAAACCGGGACTAGCGGTTACAATGAGCAGTTCTTC
TRBJ2-3 TRBV19 - 14 - CASSAGPGTDTQYF TGTGCCAGTAGTGCCGGGCCGGGGACAGATACGCAGTATTTT
TRBJ1-1 TRBV6-5 TRBD1 14 - CASSYSQGRPEAFF TGTGCCAGCAGTTACTCACAGGGGAGGCCTGAAGCTTTCTTT
TRBJ2-1 TRBV7-3 - 15 - CASSLTGHGSNEQFF TGTGCCAGCAGCTTAACGGGACATGGGTCGAATGAGCAGTTCTTC
TRBJ2-3 TRBV29-1 - 13 - CTVRAASTDTQYF TGCACCGTGAGGGCTGCTAGCACAGATACGCAGTATTTT
TRBJ2-1 TRBV18 - 15 few CASSPPHSSYNEQFF TGTGCCAGCTCACCACCGCACAGCTCCTACAATGAGCAGTTCTTC
TRBJ1-1 TRBV10-3 - 11 - CAIRSNTEAFF TGTGCCATCAGATCAAACACTGAAGCTTTCTTT
TRBJ2-4 TRBV10-3 - 12 - CGAATFENIQYF TGTGGGGCTGCTACTTTCGAAAACATTCAGTACTTC
TRBJ2-7 TRBV7-2 TRBD1 13 - CASSSGTDYEQYF TGTGCCAGCAGCTCCGGGACAGACTACGAGCAGTACTTC
TRBJ1-2 TRBV10-3 - 11 - CAISDGDGYTF TGTGCCATCAGTGACGGGGATGGCTACACCTTC
TRBJ2-5 TRBV5-6 TRBD1 16 - CASSLVVGQAIGTQYF TGTGCCAGCAGCTTGGTTGTCGGACAGGCTATAGGGACCCAGTACTTC
TRBJ2-3 TRBV7-2 - 12 few CASGRVRDTQYF TGTGCCAGCGGGCGGGTTAGGGATACGCAGTATTTT
TRBJ2-3 TRBV28 TRBD2 16 - CASSLSRETSGDTQYF TGTGCCAGCAGTTTATCGCGGGAGACTAGTGGAGATACGCAGTATTTT
TRBJ2-7 TRBV18 - 13 few CASSPLRGIEQYF TGTGCCAGCTCACCACTTCGGGGGATAGAGCAGTACTTC
TRBJ2-1 TRBV4-1 TRBD2 15 - CASSQESGSPNEQFF TGCGCCAGCAGCCAAGAGAGCGGGAGTCCCAATGAGCAGTTCTTC
TRBJ2-7 TRBV5-4 - 14 - CASSQNFGPAGQYF TGTGCCAGCAGCCAGAACTTCGGTCCCGCGGGGCAGTACTTC
TRBJ2-1 TRBV9 - 13 - CASSVEGVNEQFF TGTGCCAGCAGCGTAGAGGGGGTCAATGAGCAGTTCTTC